The rows below give T cell receptor beta chains drawn from one sample of a study of T cells in Graves' hyperthyroidism and ophthalmopathy. TCRdb recomputed calls from the multiplex PCR reads with MiXCR, one row per CDR3 protein. The sample has a few hundred thousand distinct CDR3 sequences, around 45% seen once. The source material was peripheral blood or thyroid tissue (not recorded which). These receptors came from an adult woman with Graves' disease, either hyperthyroidism or ophthalmopathy (not recorded which). CDR3s include the opening cysteine and the closing phenylalanine or tryptophan. D genes are given only for firm matches. Clone size is given for some rows only: seen once, a few or many times, or a class if the clone is expanded.

V gene	D gene	clone size	J gene	CDR3 protein	CDR3 DNA
TRBV10-3	.	.	TRBJ1-4	CAISDQGSKLFF	TGTGCCATCAGTGACCAGGGGTCAAAACTGTTTTTT
TRBV27	TRBD1	few	TRBJ2-2	CASIGTGRIGELFF	TGTGCCAGTATAGGGACAGGGAGGATCGGGGAGCTGTTTTTT
TRBV20-1	.	.	TRBJ1-5	CSARSWGGNQPQHF	TGCAGTGCTAGAAGTTGGGGCGGCAATCAGCCCCAGCATTTT
TRBV10-1	.	.	TRBJ2-5	CASSESSTRGKETQYF	TGCGCCAGCAGTGAGTCGTCCACCAGGGGAAAAGAGACCCAGTACTTC
TRBV5-1	.	many	TRBJ1-1	CASSFTGNGGGTEAFF	TGCGCCAGCAGCTTCACAGGGAACGGGGGGGGCACTGAAGCTTTCTTT
TRBV7-9	TRBD1	.	TRBJ1-1	CASSLERGRRTEAFF	TGTGCCAGCAGCTTAGAAAGGGGGCGCCGGACTGAAGCTTTCTTT
TRBV6-6	.	many	TRBJ1-5	CASSTRGFNQPQHF	TGTGCCAGCAGTACTAGGGGGTTCAATCAGCCCCAGCATTTT
TRBV6-6	.	.	TRBJ2-2	CASRYSGGTGELFF	TGTGCCAGCAGATACTCCGGCGGCACCGGGGAGCTGTTTTTT
TRBV7-9	TRBD1	many	TRBJ2-2	CASSFWTGRRAGELFF	TGTGCCAGCAGCTTCTGGACAGGGAGGAGGGCCGGGGAGCTGTTTTTT
TRBV7-8	.	few	TRBJ1-6	CASSARLGPNLYNSPLHF	TGTGCCAGCAGTGCTAGGTTGGGACCCAACTTGTATAATTCACCCCTCCACTTT
TRBV10-3	.	.	TRBJ1-2	CAISEGGVGYTF	TGTGCCATCAGTGAAGGGGGGGTTGGCTACACCTTC
TRBV13	TRBD2	.	TRBJ2-7	CASSLRRLAVSSYEQYF	TGTGCCAGCAGCTTACGCCGACTAGCGGTAAGCTCCTACGAGCAGTACTTC
TRBV2	TRBD2	many	TRBJ2-5	CANTLLAGQETQYF	TGTGCCAACACCCTACTAGCGGGACAAGAGACCCAGTACTTC
TRBV29-1	TRBD1	.	TRBJ2-7	CSVEADRGPYEQYF	TGCAGCGTTGAGGCCGACAGGGGCCCCTACGAGCAGTACTTC
TRBV7-9	TRBD2	many	TRBJ2-7	CASSASGRGYEQYF	TGTGCCAGCAGCGCTAGCGGGAGGGGCTACGAGCAGTACTTC
TRBV4-1	.	many	TRBJ2-7	CASSQQLRDIPYEQYF	TGCGCCAGCAGCCAGCAACTGAGGGACATCCCCTACGAGCAGTACTTC
TRBV20-1	.	few	TRBJ1-5	CSAHSGLDQPQHF	TGCAGTGCCCACAGCGGGCTGGATCAGCCCCAGCATTTT
TRBV28	.	few	TRBJ2-7	CASSSPGRPDYEQYF	TGTGCCAGCAGTTCCCCGGGGCGCCCAGACTACGAGCAGTACTTC
TRBV4-1	TRBD1	.	TRBJ1-5	CAGSQDRGSDQPQHF	TGCGCCGGCAGCCAGGACAGGGGGAGCGATCAGCCCCAGCATTTT
TRBV5-1	TRBD1	many	TRBJ2-7	CASSLDRVEQYF	TGCGCCAGCAGCCTGGACAGGGTCGAGCAGTACTTC
TRBV13	.	.	TRBJ1-4	CASSVGELSFNEKLFF	TGTGCCAGCAGCGTCGGGGAGCTATCATTTAATGAAAAACTGTTTTTT
TRBV29-1	.	once	TRBJ1-2	CSRITGNGYTF	TGCAGCAGGATAACAGGGAATGGCTACACCTTC
TRBV2	.	many	TRBJ2-2	CASSEFVGPGELFF	TGTGCCAGCAGTGAATTTGTGGGGCCCGGGGAGCTGTTTTTT
TRBV3-1	.	many	TRBJ1-5	CASSQTGDGSNQPQHF	TGTGCCAGCAGCCAAACCGGGGACGGCAGCAATCAGCCCCAGCATTTT
TRBV9	.	.	TRBJ1-1	CASSQEFWTRNTEAFF	TGTGCCAGCAGCCAAGAGTTCTGGACACGGAACACTGAAGCTTTCTTT
TRBV20-1	TRBD1	.	TRBJ1-2	CLGAAWDRLYGYTF	TGCTTGGGGGCCGCCTGGGACAGACTCTATGGCTACACCTTC
TRBV12-3/TRBV12-4	.	.	TRBJ2-7	CASSLRTGYSYEQYF	TGTGCCAGCAGTTTAAGGACGGGGTACTCCTACGAGCAGTACTTC
TRBV29-1	.	.	TRBJ2-7	CSFRTVAYEQYF	TGCAGCTTTCGGACGGTAGCCTACGAGCAGTACTTC